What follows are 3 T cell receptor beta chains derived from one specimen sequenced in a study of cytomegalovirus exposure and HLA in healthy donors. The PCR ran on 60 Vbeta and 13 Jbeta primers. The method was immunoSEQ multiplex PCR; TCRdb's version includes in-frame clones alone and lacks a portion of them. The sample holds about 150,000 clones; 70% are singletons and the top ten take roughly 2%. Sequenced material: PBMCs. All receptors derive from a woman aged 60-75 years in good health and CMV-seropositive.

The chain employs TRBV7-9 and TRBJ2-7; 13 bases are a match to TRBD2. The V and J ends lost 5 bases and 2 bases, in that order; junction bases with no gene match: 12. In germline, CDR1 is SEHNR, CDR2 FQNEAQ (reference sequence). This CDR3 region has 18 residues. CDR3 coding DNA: TGTGCCAGCAGCCCTCCGACTAGCGGGAGGCCCCCCCCCTACGAGCAGTACTTC. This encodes CASSPPTSGRPPPYEQYF.

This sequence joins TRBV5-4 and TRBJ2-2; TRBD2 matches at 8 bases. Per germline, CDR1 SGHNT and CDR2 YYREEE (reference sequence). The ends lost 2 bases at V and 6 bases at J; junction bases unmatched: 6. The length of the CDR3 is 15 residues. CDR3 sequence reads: CASSFEAGVSGELFF. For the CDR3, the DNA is TGTGCCAGCAGCTTTGAAGCGGGAGTATCCGGGGAGCTGTTTTTT.

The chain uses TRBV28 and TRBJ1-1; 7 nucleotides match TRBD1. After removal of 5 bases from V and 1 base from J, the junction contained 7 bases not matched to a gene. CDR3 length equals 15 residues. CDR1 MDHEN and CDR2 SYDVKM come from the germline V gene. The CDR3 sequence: CASSRPGQRNTEAFF. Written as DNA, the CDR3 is TGTGCCAGCAGTCGACCGGGACAGAGGAACACTGAAGCTTTCTTT.